This T cell receptor (beta chain) was profiled in a study of blood T cells in healthy people across ages. Through a sample-barcoded 5' primer and a J-beta primer mix, a second PCR was run for roughly 7 to 12 cycles. TCRdb reprocessed the 5' RACE reads via MiXCR and lists one record per CDR3 protein. Of over 950,000 distinct CDR3 sequences in the sample, roughly two fifths were seen once. V lost 4 bases, J lost 0 bases, and 15 bases lay in between. This CDR3 has 16 amino acids. Germline lookup yields CDR1 SGHDN and CDR2 FVKESK. V gene TRBV14 combines with J gene TRBJ1-1, with TRBD1 as a possible D gene (6 bases). This clonotype originated in a man younger than 35 in good health. The sequenced material came from blood. In DNA, the CDR3 is TGTGCCAGCAGCCGAATTTCGACAGGTTTGAACACTGAAGCTTTCTTT. Its protein product is CASSRISTGLNTEAFF.